This TCR beta chain derives from a study of shared clonotypes between healthy human individuals. Study-level results: A reduction in generation probabilities was seen for non-shared clonotypes relative to those shared by all four donors.

Germline CDR1 reads LNHDA; CDR2 reads SQIVND (reference sequence). V lost 5 bases and J 3 bases, leaving 16 bases between the germline ends. The CDR3 contains 16 residues. Sequencing used immunoSEQ multiplex PCR; TCRdb keeps in-frame clones, though not all of them. The table lists nearly 2 million clones, about 94% of them singletons. With regard to this clone: The target antigen is unknown.

Naive CD8 populations comprised CD45RO-negative cells positively selected for CCR7, excluding terminally differentiated effector memory CD45RA+ cells. V gene TRBV19 combines with J gene TRBJ2-2, with D possibly being TRBD2 (6 bases). The sample taken for sequencing was naive CD8+ T cells sorted from blood. This clonotype was obtained from a man between 18 and 29 years old in good health. CDR3 sequence (DNA): TGTGCCAGTAGTGCTTTGGACTGGGGGGACACCGGGGAGCTGTTTTTT. The encoded protein is CASSALDWGDTGELFF. The complete variable domain, with remaining parts taken from reference TRBV19 and TRBJ2-2, reads DGGITQSPKYLFRKEGQNVTLSCEQNLNHDAMYWYRQDPGQGLRLIYYSQIVNDFQKGDIAEGYSVSREKKESFPLTVTSAQKNPTAFYLCASSALDWGDTGELFFGEGSRLTVL.